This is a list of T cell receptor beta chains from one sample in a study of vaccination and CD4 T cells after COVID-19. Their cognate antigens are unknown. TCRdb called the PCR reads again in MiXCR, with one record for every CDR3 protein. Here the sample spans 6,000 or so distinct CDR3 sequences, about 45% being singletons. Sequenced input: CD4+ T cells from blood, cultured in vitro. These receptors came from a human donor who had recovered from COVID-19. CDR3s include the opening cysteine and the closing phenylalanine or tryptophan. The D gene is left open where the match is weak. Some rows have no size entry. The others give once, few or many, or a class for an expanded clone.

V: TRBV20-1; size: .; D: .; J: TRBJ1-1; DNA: TGCAGTGCTGGGGACCATATGAACACTGAAGCTTTCTTT; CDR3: CSAGDHMNTEAFF
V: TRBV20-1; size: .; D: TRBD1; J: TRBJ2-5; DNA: TGCAGTGCTAGTTATGACAGGGGTTCATGGGAGACCCAGTACTTC; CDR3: CSASYDRGSWETQYF
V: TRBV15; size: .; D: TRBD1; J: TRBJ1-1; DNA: TGTGCCACCAGCGGCAGTCGGACAGGGGAAGCTTTCTTT; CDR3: CATSGSRTGEAFF
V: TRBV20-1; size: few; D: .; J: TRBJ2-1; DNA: TGCAGTGCTAGGGGTGGGGGCAATGAGCAGTTCTTC; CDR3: CSARGGGNEQFF
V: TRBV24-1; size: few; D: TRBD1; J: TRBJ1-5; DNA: TGTGCCACCAGTGCCCGGACAGGGGGACAGCCCCAGCATTTT; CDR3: CATSARTGGQPQHF
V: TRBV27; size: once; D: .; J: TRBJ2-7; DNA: TGTGCCAGCAGACGTACCGGGACCAACGACGAGCAGTACTTC; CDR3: CASRRTGTNDEQYF
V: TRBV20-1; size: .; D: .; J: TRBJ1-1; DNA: TGCAGTGTGCCCCATGAGACTGAAGCTTTCTTT; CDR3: CSVPHETEAFF
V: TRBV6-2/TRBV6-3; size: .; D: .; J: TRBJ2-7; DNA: TGTGCCAGCAGTTACCGTTCCTACGAGCAGTACTTC; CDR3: CASSYRSYEQYF
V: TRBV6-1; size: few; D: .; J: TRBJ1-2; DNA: TGTGCCAGCAGTGCGGAGCTGTATGGCTACACCTTC; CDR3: CASSAELYGYTF
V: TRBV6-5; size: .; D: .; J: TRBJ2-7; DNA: TGTGCCAGCAGTTACGTTTCCTACGAGCAGTACTTC; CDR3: CASSYVSYEQYF
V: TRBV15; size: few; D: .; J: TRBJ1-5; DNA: TGTGCCACCAGCAGAGATGCTGGGAGGGAGCCCCAGCATTTT; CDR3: CATSRDAGREPQHF
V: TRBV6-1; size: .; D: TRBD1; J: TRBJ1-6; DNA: TGTGCCAGTTCAGGGGGTAGGATGGCACCCCTCCACTTT; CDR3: CASSGGRMAPLHF
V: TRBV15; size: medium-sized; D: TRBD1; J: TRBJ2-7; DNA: TGTGCCACCAGTAGGGGACAGCGCTACGAGCAGTACTTC; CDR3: CATSRGQRYEQYF
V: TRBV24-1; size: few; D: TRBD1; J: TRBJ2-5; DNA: TGTGCCACCAGTGGGACAGGGGGCCAAGAGACCCAGTACTTC; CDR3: CATSGTGGQETQYF
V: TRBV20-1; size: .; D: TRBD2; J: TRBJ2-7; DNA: TGCAGTGCCCAGAGGGGCGGGAGGAGCTCCTACGAGCAGTACTTC; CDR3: CSAQRGGRSSYEQYF
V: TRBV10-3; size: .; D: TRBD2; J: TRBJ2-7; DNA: TGTGCCATCAGGGGCGGGGGCTCCTACGAGCAGTACTTC; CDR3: CAIRGGGSYEQYF
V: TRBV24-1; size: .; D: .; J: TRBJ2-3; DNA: TGTGCCACAAAGGGCATTAGCACAGATACGCAGTATTTT; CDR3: CATKGISTDTQYF
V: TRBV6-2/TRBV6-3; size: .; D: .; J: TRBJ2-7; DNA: TGTGCCAGCGGGCAGACCTACGAGCAGTACTTC; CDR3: CASGQTYEQYF